This T cell receptor beta chain was recovered during a study of Ad26.COV2.S vaccination and SARS-CoV-2 variants. The V end lost 1 base, the J end lost 3 bases, and 16 bases lay between the germline ends. This CDR3 is 17 amino acids long. Germline V gene sequence: CDR1 MDHEN, CDR2 SYDVKM. Libraries were prepared by immunoSEQ multiplex PCR; TCRdb keeps only in-frame clonotypes and omits some of them. The repertoire holds about 350,000 clones, about 85% seen once, with about 3.5% in the top ten. Treatment of the sample: some 19 received Ad26.COV2.S at low or high dose, single or two shots; 5 received placebo; per-sample allocation not given. Day 63 after the first vaccine or placebo injection was the time point for sampling.

The receptor was isolated from a person aged 18 to 59 who received the Ad26.COV2.S COVID-19 vaccine or a placebo. The sequences come from peripheral blood, collected in a trial of Ad26.COV2.S vaccine versus placebo. The chain couples TRBV28 to TRBJ2-1; TRBD2 might be the D (5 bases). The CDR3 bases are TGTGCCAGCAGTTTATTGGGCTGGACGGGAAACTACAATGAGCAGTTCTTC. Amino acids: CASSLLGWTGNYNEQFF.